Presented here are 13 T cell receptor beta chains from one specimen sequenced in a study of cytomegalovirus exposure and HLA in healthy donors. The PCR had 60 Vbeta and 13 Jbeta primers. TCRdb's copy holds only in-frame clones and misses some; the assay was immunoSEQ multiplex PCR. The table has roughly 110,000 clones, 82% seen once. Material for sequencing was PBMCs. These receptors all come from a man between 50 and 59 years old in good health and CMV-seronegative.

The chain's CDR3 is CSVDRGGNNEQFF. The CDR3 DNA reads as TGCAGCGTAGACAGGGGCGGTAACAATGAGCAGTTCTTC. The rearrangement uses TRBV29-1 and TRBJ2-1; TRBD1 matches at 8 bases. The CDR3 loop spans 13 amino acids. V lost 6 bases and J lost 5; bases outside the gene matches: 6. Germline CDR1 SQVTM, CDR2 ANQGSEA.

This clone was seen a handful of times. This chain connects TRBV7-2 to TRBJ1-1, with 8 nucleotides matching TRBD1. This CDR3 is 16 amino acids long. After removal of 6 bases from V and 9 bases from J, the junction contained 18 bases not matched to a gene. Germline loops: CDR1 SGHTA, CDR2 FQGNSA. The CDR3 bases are TGTGCCAGCAGTTTCCGAACCTTACGGGACAGGAAAAAAGCTTTCTTT. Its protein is CASSFRTLRDRKKAFF.

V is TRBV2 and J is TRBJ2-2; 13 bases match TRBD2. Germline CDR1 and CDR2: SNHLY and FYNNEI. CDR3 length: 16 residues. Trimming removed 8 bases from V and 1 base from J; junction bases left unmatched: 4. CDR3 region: CASLRTSGGNTGELFF. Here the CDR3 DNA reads TGTGCCAGCCTTAGGACTAGCGGGGGGAACACCGGGGAGCTGTTTTTT.

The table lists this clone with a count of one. CDR3 DNA: TGTGCCAGCAGCCGCGATGGGCCCGCGCCCTCAGATACGCAGTATTTT. It is translated as CASSRDGPAPSDTQYF. The gene calls are TRBV5-4 and TRBJ2-3; the D is unclear. V was trimmed by 4 bases and J by 4 bases, leaving 19 bases between them. Germline CDR1 is SGHNT and CDR2 is YYREEE (reference sequence). This CDR3 region has 16 residues.

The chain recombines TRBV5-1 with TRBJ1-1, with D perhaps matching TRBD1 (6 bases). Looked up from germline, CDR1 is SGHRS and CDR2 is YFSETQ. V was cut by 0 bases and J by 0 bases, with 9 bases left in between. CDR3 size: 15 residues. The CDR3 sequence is CASSLGDTLNTEAFF. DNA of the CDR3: TGCGCCAGCAGCTTGGGGGACACCCTGAACACTGAAGCTTTCTTT.

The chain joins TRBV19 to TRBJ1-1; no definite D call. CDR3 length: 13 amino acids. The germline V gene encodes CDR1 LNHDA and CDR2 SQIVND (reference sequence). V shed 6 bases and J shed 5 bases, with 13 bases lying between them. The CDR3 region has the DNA TGTGCCAGTAGCCCCAATAGTGTAACTGAAGCTTTCTTT. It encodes CASSPNSVTEAFF.

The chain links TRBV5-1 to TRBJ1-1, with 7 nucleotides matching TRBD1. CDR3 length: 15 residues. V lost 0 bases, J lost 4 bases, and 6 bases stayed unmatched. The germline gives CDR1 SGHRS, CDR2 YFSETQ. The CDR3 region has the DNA TGCGCCAGCAGCTTGGAACAGGGGCCGAGCACTGAAGCTTTCTTT. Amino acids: CASSLEQGPSTEAFF.

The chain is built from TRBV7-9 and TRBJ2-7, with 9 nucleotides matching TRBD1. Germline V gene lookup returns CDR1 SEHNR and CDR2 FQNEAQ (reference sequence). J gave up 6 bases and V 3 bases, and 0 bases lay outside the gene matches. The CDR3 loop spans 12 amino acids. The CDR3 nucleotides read TGTGCCAGCAGCTTGACAGGGGGCGAGCAGTACTTC. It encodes CASSLTGGEQYF.

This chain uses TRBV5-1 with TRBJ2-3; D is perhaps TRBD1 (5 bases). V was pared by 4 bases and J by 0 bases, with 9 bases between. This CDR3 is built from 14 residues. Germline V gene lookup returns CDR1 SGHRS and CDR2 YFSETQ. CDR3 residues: CASSEGQSTDTQYF. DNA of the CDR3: TGCGCCAGCAGCGAAGGACAAAGCACAGATACGCAGTATTTT.

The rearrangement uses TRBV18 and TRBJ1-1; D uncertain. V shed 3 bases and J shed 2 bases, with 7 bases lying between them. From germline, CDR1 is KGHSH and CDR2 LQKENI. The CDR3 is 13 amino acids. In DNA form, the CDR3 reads TGTGCCAGCTCACCGGCTCTTAACACTGAAGCTTTCTTT. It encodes CASSPALNTEAFF.

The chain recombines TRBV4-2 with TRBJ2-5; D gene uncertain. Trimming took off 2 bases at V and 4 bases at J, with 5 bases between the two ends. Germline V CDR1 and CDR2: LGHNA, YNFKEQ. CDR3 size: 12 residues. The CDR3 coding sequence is TGTGCCAGCAGCCAATCGGGAGAGACCCAGTACTTC. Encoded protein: CASSQSGETQYF.

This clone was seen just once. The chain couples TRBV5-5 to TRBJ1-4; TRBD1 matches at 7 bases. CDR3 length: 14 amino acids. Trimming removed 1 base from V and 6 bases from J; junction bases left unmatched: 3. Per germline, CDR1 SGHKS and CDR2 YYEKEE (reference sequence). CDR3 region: CASSLSQGDEKLFF. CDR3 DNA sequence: TGTGCCAGCAGCTTGTCGCAGGGGGATGAAAAACTGTTTTTT.

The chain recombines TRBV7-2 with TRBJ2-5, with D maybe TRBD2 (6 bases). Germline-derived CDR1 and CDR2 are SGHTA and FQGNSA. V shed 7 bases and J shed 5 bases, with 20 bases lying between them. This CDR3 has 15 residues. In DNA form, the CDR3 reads TGTGCCAGCACCGCGGGGCGGGAAGTGAGGGAGACCCAGTACTTC. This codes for CASTAGREVRETQYF.